These 14 T cell receptor beta chains came from one sample sequenced in a study of control samples from healthy donors and cancer patients (dated by TCRdb to between 2020 and 2021). The library was built by means of the immunoSEQ multiplex PCR assay. TCRdb re-hosts the immuneACCESS table, in-frame sequences only. Its copies lack some clones; in the studies checked, an unresolved V gene accounts for under half of them, and the cause for the rest is not known. In this sample the table shows roughly 200,000 clones, roughly 94% of which occur a single time. In total, the top ten clones hold 1.5% of the sample. The sequenced sample was blood. Receptors were obtained from a man aged 45-65 years in good health.

CDR3 in amino acids: CASRVRQEKLFF. The DNA for the CDR3 is TGTGCCAGCAGGGTGAGGCAGGAAAAACTGTTTTTT. The rearrangement links TRBV7-9 to TRBJ1-4; D gene uncertain. The V gene's germline CDR1 is SEHNR and CDR2 FQNEAQ (reference sequence). The length of the CDR3 is 12 residues. Trimming removed 6 bases from V and 8 bases from J, with 10 bases in between.

This chain joins TRBV11-3 and TRBJ2-7, with D unclear. Trimming left V 4 bases short and J 4 bases short, with 20 bases between. This CDR3 spans 16 amino acids. Germline CDR1 reads SGHNT; CDR2 reads YENEEA. This CDR3 reads CASSSLTSQGPYEQYV. CDR3 bases: TGTGCCAGCAGCTCCCTGACTTCCCAAGGTCCTTACGAGCAGTACGTC.

V is TRBV7-7 and J is TRBJ2-3; 7 positions agree with TRBD2. V lost 2 bases and J lost 1; bases outside the gene matches: 12. The CDR3 has 18 amino acids. Germline V gene data show CDR1 as SSHAT and CDR2 as FNYEAQ (reference sequence). In DNA, the CDR3 is TGTGCCAGCAGCTTAAAGAAAGGATTTAGCGGGTGCACAGATACGCAGTATTTT. Its protein is CASSLKKGFSGCTDTQYF.

The J gene is TRBJ1-3, the V gene TRBV6-5, with 8 bases matching TRBD1. This CDR3 comprises 15 residues. Per germline, CDR1 MNHEY and CDR2 SVGAGI. The J segment lost 1 base and the V segment lost 6 bases, leaving 5 bases of the junction unmatched. The CDR3 is CASSRYRGSGNTIYF. The CDR3, as DNA: TGTGCCAGCAGCCGATACAGGGGGTCTGGAAACACCATATATTTT.

V is TRBV5-1 and J is TRBJ1-2; TRBD1 agrees at 8 bases. The CDR3 length is 15 residues. With 0 bases clipped from V and 3 bases from J, the junction kept 4 bases outside the gene matches. From germline, CDR1 is SGHRS and CDR2 YFSETQ. CDR3 in DNA: TGCGCCAGCAGCTTGGGGGCAGGGGGCTACTATGGCTACACCTTC. It translates to CASSLGAGGYYGYTF.

The chain carries TRBV5-1 and TRBJ1-2, with 9 bases that match TRBD1. V lost 2 bases to trimming and J lost 6 bases; unmatched junction nucleotides: 2. The CDR3 has 13 residues. The V gene's germline CDR1 is SGHRS and CDR2 YFSETQ. CDR3 loop: CASSLQGANGYTF. The DNA of the CDR3 is TGCGCCAGCAGCTTACAGGGGGCGAATGGCTACACCTTC. The whole variable domain, remainder taken from reference TRBV5-1 and TRBJ1-2, is KAGVTQTPRYLIKTRGQQVTLSCSPISGHRSVSWYQQTPGQGLQFLFEYFSETQRNKGNFPGRFSGRQFSNSRSEMNVSTLELGDSALYLCASSLQGANGYTFGSGTRLTVV.

The genes are TRBV9 and TRBJ1-2; tentatively, D is TRBD1 (6 bases). Trimming left V 0 bases short and J 8 bases short, with 17 bases between. The CDR3 totals 15 residues. Looked up from germline, CDR1 is SGDLS and CDR2 is YYNGEE. CDR3 in DNA: TGTGCCAGCAGCGTAGGGTTCGGGACACCAGTGGGCTACACCTTC. Its protein is CASSVGFGTPVGYTF.

In its sample, this clone was seen once. The genes are TRBV2 and TRBJ2-5, with TRBD2 as a possible D gene (5 bases). The CDR3 is made up of 13 amino acids. Germline lookup yields CDR1 SNHLY and CDR2 FYNNEI. Trimming left V 6 bases short and J 0 bases short, with 8 bases between. The CDR3 region is CASRRGNQETQYF. Here the CDR3 DNA reads TGTGCCAGCAGACGGGGTAACCAAGAGACCCAGTACTTC.

This rearrangement joins TRBV6-5 to TRBJ2-7; TRBD2 aligns across 7 bases. The V segment lost 10 bases and the J segment 0 bases; nucleotides outside the gene matches: 12. The CDR3 length is 15 residues. Germline assignment: CDR1 MNHEY and CDR2 SVGAGI. CDR3 DNA sequence: TGTGCCACCACTCCCCCTGGCGGGAGCTCCTACGAGCAGTACTTC. This translates into CATTPPGGSSYEQYF.

This chain connects TRBV6-5 to TRBJ1-1; a possible D gene is TRBD1 (5 bases). With 0 bases removed from V and 7 bases from J, the gap between germline ends came to 15 bases. The CDR3 consists of 15 residues. The germline V gene encodes CDR1 MNHEY and CDR2 SVGAGI. The CDR3 reads CASSYSSGTGIEAFF. In DNA form, the CDR3 reads TGTGCCAGCAGTTACTCGAGCGGGACGGGGATTGAAGCTTTCTTT.

V gene TRBV5-1 combines with J gene TRBJ2-5, with 8 nucleotides matching TRBD2. The CDR3 runs 15 residues. Germline CDR1 and CDR2: SGHRS and YFSETQ. Trimming removed 1 base from V and 5 bases from J; junction bases left unmatched: 7. The CDR3 here is CASSLSLAGYETQYF. CDR3 DNA sequence: TGCGCCAGCAGCTTGTCGCTAGCGGGCTATGAGACCCAGTACTTC.

The chain is built from TRBV15 and TRBJ2-6; possible D gene TRBD1, 6 bases. CDR1 is LNHNV and CDR2 is YYDKDF in the germline V gene (reference sequence). The CDR3 spans 15 residues. V lost 1 base, J lost 15 bases, and 19 bases lay in between. This CDR3 is CATSRGNPGELDLTF. The CDR3 nucleotides read TGTGCCACCAGCAGAGGCAACCCAGGGGAATTGGACCTGACTTTC.

J is TRBJ2-2 and V is TRBV5-1; D perhaps matches TRBD1 (6 bases). The germline V gene encodes CDR1 SGHRS and CDR2 YFSETQ. V was shortened by 0 bases and J by 2 bases, with 11 bases between the two germline ends. The length of the CDR3 is 16 residues. CDR3: CASSLGGTSNTGELFF. DNA of the CDR3: TGCGCCAGCAGCTTGGGAGGGACAAGCAACACCGGGGAGCTGTTTTTT.

This chain joins TRBV7-8 and TRBJ1-3; D gene uncertain. The CDR3 is 12 residues long. Germline CDR1 SGHVS, CDR2 FQNEAQ. Trimming shortened V by 1 base and J by 5 bases, and 3 bases separated the two germline ends. The CDR3 is CASSLGRNTIYF. DNA for the CDR3: TGTGCCAGCAGCTTAGGGCGAAACACCATATATTTT. Complete variable domain (other parts from reference TRBV7-8 and TRBJ1-3): GAGVSQSPRYKVAKRGQDVALRCDPISGHVSLFWYQQALGQGPEFLTYFQNEAQLDKSGLPSDRFFAERPEGSVSTLKIQRTQQEDSAVYLCASSLGRNTIYFGEGSWLTVV.